One T cell receptor beta chain is described in this entry. Its target is not known. The data were taken from a study of cytomegalovirus exposure and HLA in healthy donors. Study findings and constraints: Most TCR beta V segments were productive about 90% or about 30% of the time in an earlier analysis. Upon later analysis, HLA-associated TCR beta chains proved more clonally expanded than other, equally common chains. Cytomegalovirus association was assigned to about 150 TCR beta chains. The only immune exposure information that was available was CMV serostatus.

The CDR3 has 13 amino acids. PCR involved 60 Vbeta and 13 Jbeta primers. Assay used: immunoSEQ multiplex PCR; TCRdb lists only in-frame clones, some missing. The sample contains approximately 180,000 clones, about four fifths of which appear only once. What was sequenced was PBMCs. The TCR was taken from a woman between 18 and 29 years old in good health and CMV-seropositive. The chain uses TRBV1 and TRBJ1-1. TRBV1 constitutes a pseudogene. The CDR3, as DNA: TGCACCAACCGAGGAGTCATGAGCACTGAAGCTTTCTTT. Its translation: CTNRGVMSTEAFF.